Listed below are T cell receptor beta chains from one sample, sequenced in a study of blood T cell repertoires in COVID-19. Method: immunoSEQ multiplex PCR; TCRdb's copy keeps in-frame clones and lacks some. The table lists about 200,000 clones, roughly 88% of them singletons. The sequenced sample was PBMCs or T cells enriched from blood (not recorded which). These receptors were collected from a man in his forties with acute COVID-19. CDR3s include the opening cysteine and the closing phenylalanine or tryptophan. A D gene is named only where the DNA matches it firmly. Expanded clones are given a class, and other clones once, few, many or no size at all.

D gene: -; clone size: -; J gene: TRBJ2-5; V gene: TRBV7-2; CDR3 DNA: TGTGCCAGCATCCCAATTCCGGAAGAGACCCAGTACTTC; CDR3 protein: CASIPIPEETQYF
D gene: -; clone size: once; J gene: TRBJ1-1; V gene: TRBV20-1; CDR3 DNA: TGCAGTGCTAGTTCAGCAGGGTACACTGAAGCTTTCTTT; CDR3 protein: CSASSAGYTEAFF
D gene: -; clone size: -; J gene: TRBJ2-5; V gene: TRBV2; CDR3 DNA: TGTGCCAGCAGTGTGAGACTACCCGAAGGATCCCAGTACTTC; CDR3 protein: CASSVRLPEGSQYF
D gene: -; clone size: -; J gene: TRBJ2-1; V gene: TRBV24-1; CDR3 DNA: TGTGCCACCAGTGGCCCTAAACGGGAGAAGACCCATGAGCAGTTCTTC; CDR3 protein: CATSGPKREKTHEQFF
D gene: -; clone size: -; J gene: TRBJ2-1; V gene: TRBV28; CDR3 DNA: TGTGCCAGCAGGTTACAGGTATTGGAGTTCTTC; CDR3 protein: CASRLQVLEFF
D gene: TRBD1; clone size: -; J gene: TRBJ1-4; V gene: TRBV19; CDR3 DNA: TGTGCCAGTAGTACCGGGACAGGGTTTCATGAAAAACTGTTTTTT; CDR3 protein: CASSTGTGFHEKLFF
D gene: -; clone size: once; J gene: TRBJ2-1; V gene: TRBV19; CDR3 DNA: TGTGCCAGTAGTATGGGGCAGGGATCCTACAATGAGCAGTTCTTC; CDR3 protein: CASSMGQGSYNEQFF
D gene: -; clone size: -; J gene: TRBJ2-1; V gene: TRBV6-5; CDR3 DNA: TGTGCCAGCGGGAACCTCCCGGGATCCTACAATGAGCAGTTCTTC; CDR3 protein: CASGNLPGSYNEQFF
D gene: -; clone size: -; J gene: TRBJ2-1; V gene: TRBV4-2; CDR3 DNA: TGTGCCAGCAGCCAAGATTTAGAGGGAGCGCAAGAGCAGTTCTTC; CDR3 protein: CASSQDLEGAQEQFF
D gene: -; clone size: -; J gene: TRBJ1-3; V gene: TRBV6-1; CDR3 DNA: TGTGCCAGCAGTGAAACTAATGGTGGAAACACCATATATTTT; CDR3 protein: CASSETNGGNTIYF
D gene: -; clone size: -; J gene: TRBJ2-5; V gene: TRBV2; CDR3 DNA: TGTGCCAGCAGTCGAATTGGACAGATACAAGAGACCCAGTACTTC; CDR3 protein: CASSRIGQIQETQYF
D gene: -; clone size: -; J gene: TRBJ2-2; V gene: TRBV25-1; CDR3 DNA: TGTGCCAGCAGTGAAGGGATGGGGCTCAGCGGGGAGCTGTTTTTT; CDR3 protein: CASSEGMGLSGELFF
D gene: TRBD1; clone size: -; J gene: TRBJ1-1; V gene: TRBV6-1; CDR3 DNA: TGTGCCAGCAGTGCGTTGGTTAAGAGACAGGGGTTCAACACTGAAGCTTTCTTT; CDR3 protein: CASSALVKRQGFNTEAFF
D gene: TRBD2; clone size: -; J gene: TRBJ2-7; V gene: TRBV27; CDR3 DNA: TGTGCCAGCAGTCCTAGCGGCCTGACCTACGAGCAGTACTTC; CDR3 protein: CASSPSGLTYEQYF
D gene: -; clone size: -; J gene: TRBJ2-6; V gene: TRBV18; CDR3 DNA: TGTGCCAGCTCACTACGGACCAGGACATACTCTGGGGCCAACGTCCTGACTTTC; CDR3 protein: CASSLRTRTYSGANVLTF
D gene: -; clone size: -; J gene: TRBJ2-1; V gene: TRBV21-1; CDR3 DNA: TGTGCCAGCAGCGGAGGACTAGGGGGACACAATGAGCAGTTCTTC; CDR3 protein: CASSGGLGGHNEQFF
D gene: -; clone size: -; J gene: TRBJ2-3; V gene: TRBV4-1; CDR3 DNA: TGCGCCAGCAGCCAAGATTCCCACAGTTCGGCAGATACGCAGTATTTT; CDR3 protein: CASSQDSHSSADTQYF
D gene: -; clone size: -; J gene: TRBJ2-5; V gene: TRBV7-9; CDR3 DNA: TGTGCCAGCACCAAAGGGGCTTGGGAAGAGACCCAGTACTTC; CDR3 protein: CASTKGAWEETQYF
D gene: -; clone size: -; J gene: TRBJ2-3; V gene: TRBV29-1; CDR3 DNA: TGCAGCGTGCGGGGACGGGGTCAAGATACGCAGTATTTT; CDR3 protein: CSVRGRGQDTQYF
D gene: -; clone size: once; J gene: TRBJ2-2; V gene: TRBV5-1; CDR3 DNA: TGCGCCAGCAGCTTGGCCACACAGGCAACCGGGGAGCTGTTTTTT; CDR3 protein: CASSLATQATGELFF
D gene: TRBD1; clone size: -; J gene: TRBJ2-3; V gene: TRBV2; CDR3 DNA: TGTGCCAGCTGGTCCAGGGGGCACACAGATACGCAGTATTTT; CDR3 protein: CASWSRGHTDTQYF
D gene: -; clone size: -; J gene: TRBJ1-2; V gene: TRBV7-9; CDR3 DNA: TGTGCCAGCAGCTTAGGGTCAGGTAGTAACTATGGCTACACCTTC; CDR3 protein: CASSLGSGSNYGYTF
D gene: -; clone size: -; J gene: TRBJ2-7; V gene: TRBV7-8; CDR3 DNA: TGTGCCAGCAGCCAGGACAGACCCTACGAGCAGTACTTC; CDR3 protein: CASSQDRPYEQYF
D gene: -; clone size: once; J gene: TRBJ2-1; V gene: TRBV28; CDR3 DNA: TGTGCCAGCAGTTTAGTGGGGGCAAGGGGTCTAGCCCAAAATGAGCAGTTCTTC; CDR3 protein: CASSLVGARGLAQNEQFF
D gene: -; clone size: -; J gene: TRBJ1-2; V gene: TRBV3-1/TRBV3-2; CDR3 DNA: TGTGCCAGCAGCCACCTCGAGGGGGGGGATGGGTATGGCTACACCTTC; CDR3 protein: CASSHLEGGDGYGYTF
D gene: TRBD1; clone size: -; J gene: TRBJ2-5; V gene: TRBV19; CDR3 DNA: TGTGCCAGTGGGACAGGGTCGGGTCAGCTGGCCCAGTACTTC; CDR3 protein: CASGTGSGQLAQYF
D gene: -; clone size: few; J gene: TRBJ2-1; V gene: TRBV28; CDR3 DNA: TGTGCCAGCAGTTTAGCTTACAGTGAGCAGTTCTTC; CDR3 protein: CASSLAYSEQFF
D gene: -; clone size: -; J gene: TRBJ1-1; V gene: TRBV27; CDR3 DNA: TGTGCCAGCAGTTTCTTCGCGGGTATCACTGAAGCTTTCTTT; CDR3 protein: CASSFFAGITEAFF
D gene: TRBD2; clone size: -; J gene: TRBJ2-1; V gene: TRBV29-1; CDR3 DNA: TGCAGCGTTGGGACTAGCGGGAGGGTTTGGGCCTACAATGAGCAGTTCTTC; CDR3 protein: CSVGTSGRVWAYNEQFF
D gene: -; clone size: once; J gene: TRBJ2-3; V gene: TRBV27; CDR3 DNA: TGTGCCAGCAGCTTATTTTCGGTGTCTAGCGCAGATACGCAGTATTTT; CDR3 protein: CASSLFSVSSADTQYF
D gene: -; clone size: once; J gene: TRBJ2-3; V gene: TRBV6-8; CDR3 DNA: TGTGCCAGCCCTACAAGCCCTGAGGGGGGGTTTCGAAATACGCAGTATTTT; CDR3 protein: CASPTSPEGGFRNTQYF
D gene: TRBD1; clone size: -; J gene: TRBJ2-3; V gene: TRBV5-1; CDR3 DNA: TGCGCCAGCAGCGGGAGGGGGACAGGGGGAACAGATACGCAGTATTTT; CDR3 protein: CASSGRGTGGTDTQYF
D gene: -; clone size: -; J gene: TRBJ2-3; V gene: TRBV11-2; CDR3 DNA: TGTGCCAGCAGCTCGGGGTCCTGGGAAACAGATACGCAGTATTTT; CDR3 protein: CASSSGSWETDTQYF
D gene: -; clone size: -; J gene: TRBJ1-1; V gene: TRBV4-1; CDR3 DNA: TGCGCCAGCAGCCAAAAACAGGGCATCACTGAAGCTTTCTTT; CDR3 protein: CASSQKQGITEAFF
D gene: TRBD2; clone size: -; J gene: TRBJ2-1; V gene: TRBV7-8; CDR3 DNA: TGTGCCAGCAGCTTAATAGGTCTAGCGGGGGGGGAGCAGTTCTTC; CDR3 protein: CASSLIGLAGGEQFF
D gene: TRBD2; clone size: -; J gene: TRBJ2-6; V gene: TRBV9; CDR3 DNA: TGTGCCAGCAGCGTCAAGGAAGGGACTAGCGGCCTATATTCTGGGGCCAACGTCCTGACTTTC; CDR3 protein: CASSVKEGTSGLYSGANVLTF
D gene: TRBD2; clone size: -; J gene: TRBJ2-5; V gene: TRBV3-1/TRBV3-2; CDR3 DNA: TGTGCCAGCAGCCAAGTTACGTCTAGCGGGAAGGAGACCCAGTACTTC; CDR3 protein: CASSQVTSSGKETQYF
D gene: TRBD2; clone size: once; J gene: TRBJ2-1; V gene: TRBV9; CDR3 DNA: TGTGCCAGCAGCGTAGACAGCGGGAGGAGCTCCTACAATGAGCAGTTCTTC; CDR3 protein: CASSVDSGRSSYNEQFF
D gene: TRBD2; clone size: -; J gene: TRBJ2-1; V gene: TRBV11-1; CDR3 DNA: TGTGCCAGCAGCCTATCTAGCGGGGGCAACTACAATGAGCAGTTCTTC; CDR3 protein: CASSLSSGGNYNEQFF
D gene: TRBD1; clone size: -; J gene: TRBJ1-5; V gene: TRBV4-1; CDR3 DNA: TGCGCCAGCAGCCGAGAGGACAGGGCATTTCAGCCCCAGCATTTT; CDR3 protein: CASSREDRAFQPQHF
D gene: -; clone size: -; J gene: TRBJ2-1; V gene: TRBV13; CDR3 DNA: TGTGCCAGCAGCCGCCCAGGGACTCGACCTTACAATGAGCAGTTCTTC; CDR3 protein: CASSRPGTRPYNEQFF
D gene: -; clone size: -; J gene: TRBJ2-1; V gene: TRBV4-2; CDR3 DNA: TGTGCCAGCAGCCCCGCCGAGGGGGAGTGGTACAATGAGCAGTTCTTC; CDR3 protein: CASSPAEGEWYNEQFF
D gene: -; clone size: -; J gene: TRBJ1-6; V gene: TRBV7-9; CDR3 DNA: TGTGCCAGCAGCTTAGCGCGGGGGAGCGGCTCACCCCTCCACTTT; CDR3 protein: CASSLARGSGSPLHF
D gene: TRBD2; clone size: -; J gene: TRBJ2-1; V gene: TRBV19; CDR3 DNA: TGTGCCAGTAGTATTGAGCTAGCGGACAATGAGCAGTTCTTC; CDR3 protein: CASSIELADNEQFF
D gene: -; clone size: -; J gene: TRBJ2-1; V gene: TRBV12-3/TRBV12-4; CDR3 DNA: TGTGCCAACTCGCTAGCGCGGGGCAATGAGCAGTTCTTC; CDR3 protein: CANSLARGNEQFF
D gene: -; clone size: -; J gene: TRBJ2-7; V gene: TRBV21-1; CDR3 DNA: TGTGCCAGCAGCTCCTCCGGGACACAAAGCTCCTACGAGCAGTACTTC; CDR3 protein: CASSSSGTQSSYEQYF
D gene: -; clone size: -; J gene: TRBJ1-6; V gene: TRBV4-1; CDR3 DNA: TGCGCCAGCAGCCAAGATGGGGGAGGCCACCCCAATTCACCCCTCCACTTT; CDR3 protein: CASSQDGGGHPNSPLHF
D gene: TRBD1; clone size: -; J gene: TRBJ1-3; V gene: TRBV27; CDR3 DNA: TGTGCCAGCAGTTTTGGCAGGGGGAGCGGCACCATATATTTT; CDR3 protein: CASSFGRGSGTIYF
D gene: -; clone size: once; J gene: TRBJ1-1; V gene: TRBV19; CDR3 DNA: TGTGCCAGTACCCTATCAAGGCAGGGGAACACTGAAGCTTTCTTT; CDR3 protein: CASTLSRQGNTEAFF
D gene: -; clone size: -; J gene: TRBJ1-1; V gene: TRBV28; CDR3 DNA: TGTGCCAGCAGTGATTTGGCAGGGATGAACACTGAAGCTTTCTTT; CDR3 protein: CASSDLAGMNTEAFF
D gene: TRBD1; clone size: -; J gene: TRBJ1-2; V gene: TRBV6-6; CDR3 DNA: TGTGCCAGCAGTACCACCGGGACAGACCGTAGAGGCTACACCTTC; CDR3 protein: CASSTTGTDRRGYTF